Sequencing of this T cell receptor beta chain was carried out in a study of T cell repertoires in cytomegalovirus infection. Across the whole study: Recently identified HLA-C-restricted CMV epitopes were used, and well-studied HLA-B-restricted CMV epitopes were used as well. Public TCR beta signatures provided an indication of both CMV infection and a matching HLA type.

Turning to this clonotype: Its target is unknown.

MiXCR, applied by TCRdb to the reads, yields one record per CDR3 protein. The sample carries under 200,000 distinct CDR3 sequences, about a fifth recorded once. Study results and caveats: Within the response measured ex vivo, HLA-C-restricted CMV-specific TCR beta clonotypes were dominant.

CDR1 is SGHVS, CDR2 FQNEAQ, per germline. The V gene end was trimmed by 3 bases and the J gene end by 5 bases; junction bases not matched to a gene: 6. This CDR3 has 15 residues. The clonotype originates from a human donor in good health (CMV status not recorded). Some clones in this sample may be carry-over from other donors' samples. The rearrangement joins TRBV7-8 to TRBJ2-3; the match to TRBD1 covers 9 bases. The sample in question was CD8+ T cells from cultured PBMCs, obtained from culture after CMV antigen stimulation. As DNA, the CDR3 is TGTGCCAGCAGCTTGTGGGACAGGGAGCGAGATACGCAGTATTTT. It specifies CASSLWDRERDTQYF.